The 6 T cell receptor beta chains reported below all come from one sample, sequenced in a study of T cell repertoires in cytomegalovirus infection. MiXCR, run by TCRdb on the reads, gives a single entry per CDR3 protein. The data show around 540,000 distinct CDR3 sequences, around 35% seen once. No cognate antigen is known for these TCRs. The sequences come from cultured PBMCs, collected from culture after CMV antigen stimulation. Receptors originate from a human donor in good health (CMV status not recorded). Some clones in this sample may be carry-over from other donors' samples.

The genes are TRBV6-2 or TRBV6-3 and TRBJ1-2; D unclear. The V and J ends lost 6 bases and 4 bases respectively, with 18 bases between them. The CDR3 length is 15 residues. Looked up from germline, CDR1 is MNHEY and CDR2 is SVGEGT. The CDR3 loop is CASRDAETGAYGYTF. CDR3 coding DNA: TGTGCCAGCAGGGACGCGGAGACGGGAGCCTATGGCTACACCTTC.

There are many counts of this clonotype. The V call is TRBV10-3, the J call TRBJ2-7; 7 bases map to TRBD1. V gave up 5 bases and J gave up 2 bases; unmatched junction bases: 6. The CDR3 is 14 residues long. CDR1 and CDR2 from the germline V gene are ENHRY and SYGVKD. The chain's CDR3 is CAISLQGTAYEQYF. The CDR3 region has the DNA TGTGCCATCAGTTTACAGGGGACAGCCTACGAGCAGTACTTC.

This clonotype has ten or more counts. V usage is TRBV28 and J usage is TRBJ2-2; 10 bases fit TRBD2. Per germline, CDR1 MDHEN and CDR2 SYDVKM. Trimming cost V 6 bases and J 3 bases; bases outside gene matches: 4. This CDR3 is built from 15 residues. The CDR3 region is CASSNSGRYTGELFF. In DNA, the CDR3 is TGTGCCAGCAGCAATAGCGGGAGGTACACCGGGGAGCTGTTTTTT.

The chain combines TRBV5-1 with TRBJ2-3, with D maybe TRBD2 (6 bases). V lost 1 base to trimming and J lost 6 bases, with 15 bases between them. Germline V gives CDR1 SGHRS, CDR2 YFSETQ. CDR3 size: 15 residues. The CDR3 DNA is TGCGCCAGCAGCTTGTACGCGGAGGGGCGGGATACGCAGTATTTT. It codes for CASSLYAEGRDTQYF.

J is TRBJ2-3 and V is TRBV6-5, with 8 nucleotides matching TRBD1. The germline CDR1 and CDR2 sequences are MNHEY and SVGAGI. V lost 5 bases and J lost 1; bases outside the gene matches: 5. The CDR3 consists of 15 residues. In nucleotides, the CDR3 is TGTGCCAGCAGTAGGACAGGGCAGGGCACAGATACGCAGTATTTT. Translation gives CASSRTGQGTDTQYF.

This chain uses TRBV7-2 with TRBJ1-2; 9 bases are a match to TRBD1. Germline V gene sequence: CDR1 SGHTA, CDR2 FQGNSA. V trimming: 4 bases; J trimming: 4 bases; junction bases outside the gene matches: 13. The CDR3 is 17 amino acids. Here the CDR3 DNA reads TGTGCCAGCAGCTCAACAGGGGGCGCGGGTAGGGGCTATGGCTACACCTTC. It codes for CASSSTGGAGRGYGYTF. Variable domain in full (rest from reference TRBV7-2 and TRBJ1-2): GAGVSQSPSNKVTEKGKDVELRCDPISGHTALYWYRQSLGQGLEFLIYFQGNSAPDKSGLPSDRFSAERTGGSVSTLTIQRTQQEDSAVYLCASSSTGGAGRGYGYTFGSGTRLTVV.